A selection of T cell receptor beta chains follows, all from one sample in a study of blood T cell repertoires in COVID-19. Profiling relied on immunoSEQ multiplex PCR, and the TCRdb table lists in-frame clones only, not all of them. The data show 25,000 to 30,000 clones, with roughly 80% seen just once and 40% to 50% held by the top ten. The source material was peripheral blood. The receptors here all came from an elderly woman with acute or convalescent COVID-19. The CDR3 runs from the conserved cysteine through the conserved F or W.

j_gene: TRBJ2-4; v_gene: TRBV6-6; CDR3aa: CASSQGNLLAKNIQYF
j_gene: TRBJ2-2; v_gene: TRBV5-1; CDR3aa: CASRQGGTGELFF
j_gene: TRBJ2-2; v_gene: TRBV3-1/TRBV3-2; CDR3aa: CASSPTSPAPGIGGTGELFF
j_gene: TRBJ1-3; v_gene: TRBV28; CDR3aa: CASRKGVPSGNTIYF
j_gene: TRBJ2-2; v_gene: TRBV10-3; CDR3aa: CAITWGGKTGELFF
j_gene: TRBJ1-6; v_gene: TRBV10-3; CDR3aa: CAISESSQGSPLHF
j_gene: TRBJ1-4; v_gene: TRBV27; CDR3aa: CASSFSGYANEKLFF
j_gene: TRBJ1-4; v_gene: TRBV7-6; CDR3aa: CASSFSGKTNEKLFF
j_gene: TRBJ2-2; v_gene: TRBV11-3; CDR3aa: CASRQTQGTGELFF
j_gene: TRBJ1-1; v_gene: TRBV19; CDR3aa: CASSVRTGAEAFF
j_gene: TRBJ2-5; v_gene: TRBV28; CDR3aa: CASSPGDRKETQYF
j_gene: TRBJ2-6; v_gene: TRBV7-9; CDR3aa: CASSPLAGVSSGANVLTF
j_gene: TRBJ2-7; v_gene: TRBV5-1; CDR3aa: CASSLQTSGGTNFPYEQYF
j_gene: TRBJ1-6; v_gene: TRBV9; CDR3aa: CASSVEGTGNSPLHF
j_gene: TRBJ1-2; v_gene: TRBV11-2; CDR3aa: CASSPDAGPYGYTF
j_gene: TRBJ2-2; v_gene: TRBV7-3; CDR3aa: CASSLGSSGASGELFF
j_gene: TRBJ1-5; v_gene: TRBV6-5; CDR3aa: CASSSSGYSNQPQHF
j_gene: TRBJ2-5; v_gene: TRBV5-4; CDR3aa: CASSAGTSGQETQYF
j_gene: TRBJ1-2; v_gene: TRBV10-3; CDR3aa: CAISFGQGDGYTF
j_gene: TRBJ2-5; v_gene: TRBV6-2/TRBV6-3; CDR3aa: CASSYEASQETQYF
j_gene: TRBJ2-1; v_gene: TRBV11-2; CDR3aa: CASSFGSGGLNNEQFF
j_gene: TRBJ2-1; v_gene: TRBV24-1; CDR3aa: CATSDFLGEQFF
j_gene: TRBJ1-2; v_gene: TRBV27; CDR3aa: CASSLWGTGSGYTF
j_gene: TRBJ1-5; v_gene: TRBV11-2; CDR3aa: CASSLDLEVGQPQHF
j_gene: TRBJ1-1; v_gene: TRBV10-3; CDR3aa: CATFERMNTEAFF
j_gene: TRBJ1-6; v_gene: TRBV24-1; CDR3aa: CATSQGQYNSPLHF
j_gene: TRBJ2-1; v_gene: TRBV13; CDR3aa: CASSASGRGEQFF
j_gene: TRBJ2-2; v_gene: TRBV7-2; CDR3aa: CASSLAVGGTGELFF
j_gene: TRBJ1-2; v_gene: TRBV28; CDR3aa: CASREKEPRYTF
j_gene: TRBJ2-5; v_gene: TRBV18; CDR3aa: CASSPGILGETQYF
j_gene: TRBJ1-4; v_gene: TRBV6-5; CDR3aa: CASRDSWASGKLFF
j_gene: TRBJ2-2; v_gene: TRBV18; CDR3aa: CASSRTQNTGELFF
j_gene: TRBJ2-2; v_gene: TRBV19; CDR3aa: CASSIGPSGRRVGELFF
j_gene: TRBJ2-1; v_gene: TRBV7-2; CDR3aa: CASSSQRGGVNEQFF
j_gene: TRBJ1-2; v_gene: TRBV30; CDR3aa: CAWSAQGGGYTF
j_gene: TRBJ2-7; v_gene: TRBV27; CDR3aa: CASSLRAPRTSGRANEQYF
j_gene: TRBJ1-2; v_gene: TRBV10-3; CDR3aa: CAISGPGQGIYGYTF
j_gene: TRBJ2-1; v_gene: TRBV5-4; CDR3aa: CASRGRGNNEQFF
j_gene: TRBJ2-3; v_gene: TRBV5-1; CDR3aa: CASSKLRQGSTDTQYF
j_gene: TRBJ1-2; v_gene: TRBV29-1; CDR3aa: CSVEDRSVLGYGYTF
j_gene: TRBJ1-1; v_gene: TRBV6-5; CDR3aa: CASSRATNTEAFF
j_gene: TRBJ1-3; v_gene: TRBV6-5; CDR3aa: CASRRQAGGNTIYF
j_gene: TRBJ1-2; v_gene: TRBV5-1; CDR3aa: CASSPGQSYGYTF